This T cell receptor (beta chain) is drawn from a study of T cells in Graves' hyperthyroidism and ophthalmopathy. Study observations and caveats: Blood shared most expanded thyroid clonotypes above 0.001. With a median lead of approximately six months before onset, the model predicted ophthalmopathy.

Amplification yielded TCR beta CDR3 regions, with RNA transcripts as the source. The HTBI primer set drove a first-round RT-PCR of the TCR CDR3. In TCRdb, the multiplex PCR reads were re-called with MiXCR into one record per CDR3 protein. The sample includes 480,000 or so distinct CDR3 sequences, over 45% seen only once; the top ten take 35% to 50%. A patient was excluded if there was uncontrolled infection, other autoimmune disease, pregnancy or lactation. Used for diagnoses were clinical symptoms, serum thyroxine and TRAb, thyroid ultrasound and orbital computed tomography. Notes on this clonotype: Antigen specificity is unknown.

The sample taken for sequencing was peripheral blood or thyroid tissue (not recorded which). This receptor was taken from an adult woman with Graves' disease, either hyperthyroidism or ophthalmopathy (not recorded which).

The CDR3 coding sequence is TGTGCCTGGAGTGAACATATGAACACTGAAGCTTTCTTT. It yields the protein CAWSEHMNTEAFF. This chain connects TRBV30 to TRBJ1-1; D gene ambiguous. The V gene's germline CDR1 is GTSNPN and CDR2 SVGIG (reference sequence). CDR3 length: 13 amino acids. The ends were cut back, 1 base at V and 0 bases at J, with 6 bases in the middle.